A single sample gave rise to the 10 T cell receptor beta chains below, sequenced in a study of blood T cell repertoires in COVID-19. Generated by immunoSEQ multiplex PCR, the TCRdb table keeps only in-frame clones and is missing some. The table lists 170,000 or so clones, around 87% of them singletons. Input material: peripheral blood. These receptor sequences come from a woman in her 70s with COVID-19, enrolled during active disease.

This sequence joins TRBV4-1 and TRBJ1-4; the D gene is possibly TRBD1 (5 bases). Trimming left V 0 bases short and J 1 base short, with 9 bases between. Per germline, CDR1 MGHRA and CDR2 YSYEKL. The CDR3 sequence is 16 residues long. The CDR3 DNA is TGCGCCAGCAGCCAAGAGGGCCAGGGAACTAATGAAAAACTGTTTTTT. Amino acid sequence: CASSQEGQGTNEKLFF.

This clone has a single count. This rearrangement joins TRBV24-1 to TRBJ2-2; 9 bases are a match to TRBD1. This CDR3 spans 23 amino acids. CDR1 and CDR2 from the germline V gene are KGHDR and SFDVKD. Trimming took 0 bases from V and 1 from J; bases not matched to a gene: 20. This CDR3 reads CATSDLLAQTGGPLEKNTGELFF. The CDR3 DNA reads as TGTGCCACCAGTGATTTGTTGGCACAAACAGGGGGCCCATTAGAAAAGAACACCGGGGAGCTGTTTTTT.

In its sample, this clone was seen once. The V gene is TRBV28, the J gene TRBJ1-5, with TRBD1 as a possible D gene (6 bases). V lost 8 bases and J lost 6, with 17 bases in between. CDR1 MDHEN and CDR2 SYDVKM come from the germline V gene. This CDR3 has 14 amino acids. The CDR3 protein is CASASLGTRQPQHF. The CDR3 nucleotides are TGTGCCAGCGCCTCCCTTGGGACACGTCAGCCCCAGCATTTT. Supplemented by reference TRBV28 and TRBJ1-5, the full variable domain reads DVKVTQSSRYLVKRTGEKVFLECVQDMDHENMFWYRQDPGLGLRLIYFSYDVKMKEKGDIPEGYSVSREKKERFSLILESASTNQTSMYLCASASLGTRQPQHFGDGTRLSIL.

The chain employs TRBV4-1 and TRBJ2-7; the D gene is possibly TRBD2 (6 bases). V lost 5 bases to trimming and J lost 4 bases, with 12 bases between them. CDR1 and CDR2 from the germline V gene are MGHRA and YSYEKL. The CDR3 spans 13 residues. The CDR3 DNA sequence: TGCGCCAGCAGCACGGGAGTTGCGTACGAGCAGTACTTC. Translated, it gives CASSTGVAYEQYF.

The chain carries TRBV5-1 and TRBJ2-7, with TRBD1 matching 12 bases. The CDR3 length is 16 residues. Trimming removed 5 bases from V and 0 bases from J; junction bases left unmatched: 6. The germline CDR1 and CDR2 sequences are SGHRS and YFSETQ. The CDR3 nucleotides read TGCGCCAGCAGATGGGGACAGGGGGCTTTCTCCTACGAGCAGTACTTC. This encodes CASRWGQGAFSYEQYF.

The chain combines TRBV28 with TRBJ1-1; D gene uncertain. V lost 7 bases, J lost 11 bases, and 14 bases lay in between. This CDR3 is built from 11 residues. In germline, CDR1 is MDHEN, CDR2 SYDVKM. The chain's CDR3 is CASTAGMAAFF. For the CDR3, the DNA is TGTGCCAGCACTGCCGGGATGGCCGCTTTCTTT. The whole variable domain, remainder taken from reference TRBV28 and TRBJ1-1, is DVKVTQSSRYLVKRTGEKVFLECVQDMDHENMFWYRQDPGLGLRLIYFSYDVKMKEKGDIPEGYSVSREKKERFSLILESASTNQTSMYLCASTAGMAAFFGQGTRLTVV.

The chain recombines TRBV12-5 with TRBJ2-1; 8 bases map to TRBD1. Germline values: CDR1 LGHNT, CDR2 FRNRAP. V lost 6 bases and J lost 4; bases outside the gene matches: 11. The CDR3 loop spans 16 amino acids. In DNA, the CDR3 is TGTGCTAGTGGGCCGGGCGGGACAGGAGTTTACAATGAGCAGTTCTTC. This sequence encodes CASGPGGTGVYNEQFF. Together with reference TRBV12-5 and TRBJ2-1, the CDR3 gives the full variable domain: DARVTQTPRHKVTEMGQEVTMRCQPILGHNTVFWYRQTMMQGLELLAYFRNRAPLDDSGMPKDRFSAEMPDATLATLKIQPSEPRDSAVYFCASGPGGTGVYNEQFFGPGTRLTVL.

This sequence joins TRBV18 and TRBJ1-1; 7 bases match TRBD1. Per germline, CDR1 KGHSH and CDR2 LQKENI. V dropped 3 bases and J dropped 5; count of bases not matched to a gene: 3. CDR3 size: 13 residues. The CDR3 protein is CASSPQGETEAFF. Here the CDR3 DNA reads TGTGCCAGCTCACCGCAGGGGGAAACTGAAGCTTTCTTT.

The rearrangement links TRBV5-1 to TRBJ2-6, with 8 bases that match TRBD1. CDR3 size: 18 residues. The germline V gene encodes CDR1 SGHRS and CDR2 YFSETQ. The trim removed 0 bases at V and 3 bases at J, leaving 8 bases unmatched. Written as DNA, the CDR3 is TGCGCCAGCAGCTTGGAAGGGTCAGGGGGCGTTGGGGCCAACGTCCTGACTTTC. It yields the protein CASSLEGSGGVGANVLTF.

A single count supports this clone. CDR3 DNA sequence: TGTGCCAGCAGCTTAGAGCCGGGCAAAAACATTCAGTACTTC. Translation gives CASSLEPGKNIQYF. The gene calls are TRBV11-2 and TRBJ2-4, with D uncertain. The V and J ends lost 0 bases and 3 bases respectively, with 6 bases between them. CDR3 size: 14 residues. Per the germline V gene, CDR1 is SGHAT and CDR2 is FQNNGV.